This entry lists 19 T cell receptor beta chains sequenced from one sample in a study of Graves' ophthalmopathy and Graves' hyperthyroidism. The TCR beta CDR3 regions underwent amplification from RNA transcripts. HTBI primers served in a first-round RT-PCR, which a second-round multiplex PCR followed. A single record per CDR3 protein comes from TCRdb applying MiXCR to the multiplex PCR reads. The sample holds about 1.2 million distinct CDR3 sequences, about 35% seen once. The sequenced sample consisted of peripheral blood or thyroid tissue (not recorded which). The receptors were sampled from an adult man with Graves' hyperthyroidism.

This clonotype was recorded at least ten times. The rearrangement uses TRBV5-1 and TRBJ2-7; D is undetermined. The germline CDR1 and CDR2 sequences are SGHRS and YFSETQ. The CDR3 is 12 residues long. V lost 5 bases, J lost 7 bases, and 13 bases lay in between. Here the CDR3 reads CASRTPSREQYF. In DNA form, the CDR3 reads TGCGCCAGCAGGACACCAAGTAGGGAGCAGTACTTC.

V and J are TRBV20-1 and TRBJ1-1; tentative D call: TRBD1 (5 bases). The length of the CDR3 is 14 residues. CDR1 and CDR2 (germline): DFQATT, SNEGSKA (reference sequence). The V and J ends lost 2 bases and 5 bases respectively, with 15 bases between them. The CDR3 sequence is CSARHGGGKTEAFF. CDR3 coding DNA: TGCAGTGCTAGACATGGGGGGGGGAAGACTGAAGCTTTCTTT.

The J gene is TRBJ2-7, the V gene TRBV11-2; TRBD1 might be the D (6 bases). The CDR3 totals 15 residues. The ends were cut back, 8 bases at V and 5 bases at J, with 22 bases in the middle. In germline, CDR1 is SGHAT, CDR2 FQNNGV. The CDR3 sequence is CASSPGVQERNEQYF. In DNA, the CDR3 is TGTGCCAGCTCACCAGGGGTCCAGGAGCGTAACGAGCAGTACTTC.

Ten or more counts support this clonotype. The chain carries TRBV6-6 and TRBJ2-7; 9 bases line up with TRBD1. The ends lost 5 bases at V and 7 bases at J; junction bases unmatched: 12. Germline V gene data show CDR1 as MNHNY and CDR2 as SVGAGI (reference sequence). The CDR3 is 15 residues long. The CDR3 nucleotides read TGTGCCAGCAGTCCCCGACCGGGACAGGGCAGTGAGCAGTACTTC. Protein sequence: CASSPRPGQGSEQYF.

As concerns this clonotype: A much larger clone is a single base away; this may be a read error. This chain uses TRBV5-1 with TRBJ2-7; 7 positions match TRBD1. V shed 4 bases, J shed 6 bases, and the junction held 19 bases outside the gene matches. The CDR3 runs to 17 residues. Germline V CDR1 and CDR2: SGHRS, YFSETQ. CDR3 bases: TGCGCCAGCAGCGGCGGGCAGGGGGTTTCCCTTTCCCTCGAGCAGTACTTC. Protein: CASSGGQGVSLSLEQYF.

The chain joins TRBV29-1 to TRBJ1-2, with a weak D call TRBD1 (5 bases). This CDR3 is 13 amino acids long. Trimming took 5 bases from V and 7 from J, leaving 17 bases between them. Germline loops: CDR1 SQVTM, CDR2 ANQGSEA. The CDR3 region is CSVTGTQGGGYTF. The CDR3 DNA reads as TGCAGCGTTACCGGGACCCAGGGCGGTGGCTACACCTTC.

This clonotype was found many times. The chain links TRBV7-6 to TRBJ1-2; no definite D call. Germline values: CDR1 SGHVS, CDR2 FNYEAQ. The CDR3 runs to 14 residues. Deletions cut 1 base from V and 3 bases from J, with 9 bases between. The CDR3 reads CASSLVSMDYGYTF. The CDR3 DNA reads as TGTGCCAGCAGCTTAGTGTCGATGGACTATGGCTACACCTTC.

CDR3 region: CASSLKGDMQTEAFF. CDR3 DNA: TGTGCCAGCAGCTTAAAAGGGGACATGCAGACTGAAGCTTTCTTT. The rearrangement joins TRBV7-8 to TRBJ1-1; a weak D match, TRBD1 (6 bases). The CDR3 is made up of 15 amino acids. V lost 2 bases to trimming and J lost 5 bases, with 15 bases between them. CDR1 SGHVS and CDR2 FQNEAQ come from the germline V gene.

The V call is TRBV29-1, the J call TRBJ2-3; D perhaps matches TRBD1 (6 bases). Between the trimmed V and J ends, which lost 6 bases and 2 bases, there was a span of 21 bases. The CDR3 extends over 16 amino acids. Germline loops: CDR1 SQVTM, CDR2 ANQGSEA. The CDR3 reads CSVLDPYRADTDTQYF. The CDR3 nucleotides are TGCAGCGTGTTAGACCCCTACAGGGCTGACACAGATACGCAGTATTTT.

V and J are TRBV25-1 and TRBJ1-6, with a possible D match to TRBD1 (5 bases). The CDR3 sequence is 14 residues long. V was cut by 8 bases and J by 9 bases, with 17 bases left in between. Germline V gene data show CDR1 as MGHDK and CDR2 as SYGVNS. The DNA for the CDR3 is TGTGCCAGCCGCCCGGAGGACAATAGTTCACCCCTCCACTTT. This codes for CASRPEDNSSPLHF.

This clonotype has a handful of counts. A much bigger clone sits one base away, suggesting this may be a read error. The genes are TRBV24-1 and TRBJ1-5; D may be TRBD1 (5 bases). Germline V lookup: CDR1 KGHDR, CDR2 SFDVKD. Trimming left V 4 bases short and J 3 bases short, with 15 bases between. This CDR3 has 16 residues. In DNA, the CDR3 is TGTGCCACCAGTGAGTCGGGGGAAGGTCCCAATCAGCCCCAGCATTTT. This translates into CATSESGEGPNQPQHF.

This clonotype appeared a single time. The chain couples TRBV27 to TRBJ1-6; the D is unclear. There are 14 residues in the CDR3. The germline V gene has CDR1 MNHEY and CDR2 SMNVEV (reference sequence). V gave up 0 bases and J gave up 10 bases, with 10 bases separating them. CDR3 region: CASSLSAGQSPLHF. CDR3 nucleotide sequence: TGTGCCAGCAGTTTATCGGCAGGTCAATCACCCCTCCACTTT.

Ten or more counts support this clonotype. CDR3 sequence (DNA): TGTGCCAGCAGCGGGATGACGGTCAGGGAACCTTTTGGCTACACCTTC. It encodes CASSGMTVREPFGYTF. The chain has TRBV2 and TRBJ1-2, with D possibly being TRBD1 (5 bases). CDR3 length equals 16 residues. The germline V and J ends were trimmed by 6 bases and 7 bases, with 24 bases remaining between them. Germline V gene lookup returns CDR1 SNHLY and CDR2 FYNNEI.

This clonotype was detected only a few times. The CDR3 does not end in the conserved phenylalanine or tryptophan, so this is likely a read error. Because the CDR3's place on the DNA is in doubt, the DNA is left out and the CDR3 is given as listed by TCRdb. This chain links TRBV7-3 with TRBJ2-5; no check of the table's D call, TRBD2, against the DNA was made. Per germline, CDR1 SGHTA and CDR2 FQGTGA. With termini counted, the CDR3 has 12 amino acids. The CDR3 is CASSPQGGSPYA.

V gene TRBV27 combines with J gene TRBJ1-5, with no clear D. CDR1 is MNHEY and CDR2 is SMNVEV in the germline V gene (reference sequence). V was shortened by 4 bases and J by 1 base, with 8 bases between the two germline ends. The CDR3 is 14 residues long. For the CDR3, the DNA is TGTGCCAGCAGTTACAGACCGAGCAATCAGCCCCAGCATTTT. Its translation is CASSYRPSNQPQHF.

Of note for this clonotype: A junction boundary mismatches the germline segment, possibly from a read error. CDR3 sequence: CGVGQGNSPLHF. In DNA, the CDR3 is TGCGGCGTTGGACAGGGTAATTCACCCCTCCACTTT. This chain links TRBV29-1 with TRBJ1-6, with 8 bases that match TRBD1. Germline-derived CDR1 and CDR2 are SQVTM and ANQGSEA. This CDR3 region has 12 residues.

This clonotype has a count of ten or more. V is TRBV7-2 and J is TRBJ2-2; tentative D call: TRBD1 (6 bases). Per germline, CDR1 SGHTA and CDR2 FQGNSA. V was cut by 1 base and J by 4 bases, with 10 bases left in between. The CDR3 is 15 residues long. This chain's CDR3 is CASSLEGVGTGELFF. In DNA, the CDR3 is TGTGCCAGCAGCTTAGAGGGGGTTGGCACCGGGGAGCTGTTTTTT.

This clonotype was seen more than once but under ten times. This rearrangement joins TRBV12-3 or TRBV12-4 to TRBJ1-1; 8 positions match TRBD1. With V trimmed by 5 bases and J by 4 bases, 15 bases remained unmatched. There are 17 residues in the CDR3. CDR3 sequence (DNA): TGTGCCAGCAGTCCCCAACCCGGCACAGGGGGTCGCACTGAAGCTTTCTTT. Translated: CASSPQPGTGGRTEAFF.

This clonotype was observed many times. The V call is TRBV20-1, the J call TRBJ2-5; D not certain. This CDR3 is 11 amino acids long. Germline CDR1 is DFQATT and CDR2 is SNEGSKA (reference sequence). The V end was cut by 6 bases, the J end by 5 bases, with 10 bases between. CDR3 amino acids: CSARLTETQYF. The DNA of the CDR3 is TGCAGTGCCCGACTTACGGAGACCCAGTACTTC.